What follows is one TCR beta chain and its context. Antigen unknown. The data originate from a study of beta chain features in type 1 diabetes. From germline, CDR1 is KGHSH and CDR2 LQKENI. This CDR3 region has 16 residues. With 3 bases removed from V and 5 bases from J, the gap between germline ends came to 16 bases. The entirety of the isolated RNA underwent reverse transcription, so expressed TCRB transcripts were sequenced. Assay: immunoSEQ multiplex PCR; the TCRdb copy retains only in-frame clones and omits some. The sample consists of under 500,000 clones, roughly 30% of them appearing once. General study points: Whether HLA type affects TCRB rearrangement stayed undetermined in the present work. In the patient group, naive, central memory and Treg TCRB repertoires seemed more alike than in the healthy donor group.

The collection from each donor was one heparinised blood draw averaging roughly 110 mL. The sequencing sample was made of naive CD4+ T cells from blood. The TCR sequence derives from a man between 18 and 29 years old in good health. V is TRBV18 and J is TRBJ2-2; tentatively, D is TRBD1 (7 bases). CDR3 coding DNA: TGTGCCAGCTCACCCGCCCCGACAGGGAGGACCGGGGAGCTGTTTTTT. Translating it yields CASSPAPTGRTGELFF.